The 25 T cell receptor beta chains below come from one sample, sequenced in a study of beta chain features in type 1 diabetes. Isolated RNA was reverse transcribed in full, so expressed TCRB transcripts were sequenced. Using immunoSEQ multiplex PCR, the repertoire was profiled, and TCRdb retains in-frame clones only, with some absent. This table has 500,000 to 700,000 clones, roughly 16% appearing once. Sequencing input: naive CD4+ T cells from blood. These receptors were collected from a man younger than 35 in good health.

This sequence joins TRBV25-1 and TRBJ2-7; possible D gene TRBD1, 6 bases. This CDR3 has 16 residues. V lost 3 bases and J lost 3, with 18 bases in between. Germline CDR1 reads MGHDK; CDR2 reads SYGVNS. DNA of the CDR3: TGTGCCAGCAGTGATAAGTTAAACAGGGCGGTCTACGAGCAGTACTTC. It is translated as CASSDKLNRAVYEQYF.

The V gene is TRBV10-3, the J gene TRBJ1-4, with 7 nucleotides matching TRBD1. V was clipped by 0 bases and J by 8 bases; unmatched bases: 9. Germline values: CDR1 ENHRY, CDR2 SYGVKD. The CDR3 covers 16 residues. Written as DNA, the CDR3 is TGTGCCATCAGTGAGTCAGGGGGCGTATTGAAAGAAAAACTGTTTTTT. This sequence encodes CAISESGGVLKEKLFF.

This clone was seen a few times. The gene calls are TRBV9 and TRBJ2-6; D unclear. The germline V gene has CDR1 SGDLS and CDR2 YYNGEE. This CDR3 has 17 residues. Trimming removed 1 base at V and 0 bases at J, with 11 bases between. The CDR3 region has the DNA TGTGCCAGCAGCGTACAGACCCGAGGCTCTGGGGCCAACGTCCTGACTTTC. Translating gives CASSVQTRGSGANVLTF.

This clone has a handful of counts. This chain links TRBV20-1 with TRBJ1-1; maybe TRBD1 (5 bases). Germline CDR1 reads DFQATT; CDR2 reads SNEGSKA (reference sequence). The CDR3 has 10 amino acids. V shed 6 bases and J shed 6 bases, with 8 bases lying between them. The DNA of the CDR3 is TGCAGTGCCAGGGATCCTGAAGCTTTCTTT. Translating it yields CSARDPEAFF.

V usage is TRBV18 and J usage is TRBJ2-7, with D possibly matching TRBD2 (5 bases). Trimming cost V 2 bases and J 0 bases, with 14 bases left between them. The CDR3 spans 16 residues. The germline CDR1 and CDR2 sequences are KGHSH and LQKENI. The CDR3 DNA reads as TGTGCCAGCTCACCAAGTGTACTAGTGATCTCCTACGAGCAGTACTTC. Translating it yields CASSPSVLVISYEQYF.

This clone showed up just a few times. The V call is TRBV7-2, the J call TRBJ2-1, with a weak D call TRBD2 (5 bases). Trimming pared 3 bases from V and 5 bases from J, leaving 8 bases between. CDR3 length equals 13 residues. Per germline, CDR1 SGHTA and CDR2 FQGNSA. As DNA, the CDR3 is TGTGCCAGCAGCTTTGGACTCAACAATGAGCAGTTCTTC. It translates to CASSFGLNNEQFF.

This clone was seen only a few times. The chain has TRBV28 and TRBJ1-2; the D gene is possibly TRBD1 (5 bases). V lost 4 bases and J 8 bases, leaving 14 bases between the germline ends. Germline V lookup: CDR1 MDHEN, CDR2 SYDVKM. The CDR3 has 13 amino acids. The CDR3 sequence: CASSWGLLGGYTF. The CDR3 DNA follows: TGTGCCAGCAGTTGGGGACTGCTCGGGGGCTACACCTTC.

The chain carries TRBV19 and TRBJ2-7, with TRBD2 matching over 7 bases. V gave up 4 bases and J gave up 2 bases; unmatched junction bases: 8. Germline lookup yields CDR1 LNHDA and CDR2 SQIVND (reference sequence). The CDR3 consists of 15 residues. This CDR3 reads CASSRGLVLTYEQYF. Written as DNA, the CDR3 is TGTGCCAGTAGTAGAGGACTAGTCCTAACCTACGAGCAGTACTTC.

The chain joins TRBV19 to TRBJ1-2, with 8 bases that match TRBD1. Germline V CDR1 and CDR2: LNHDA, SQIVND (reference sequence). The J segment lost 14 bases and the V segment lost 0 bases, leaving 8 bases of the junction unmatched. The CDR3 sequence is 13 residues long. The CDR3 spells CASSIDRGQDLTF. The CDR3 DNA reads as TGTGCCAGTAGTATAGATCGGGGACAGGACCTAACCTTC. The entire variable domain, with the rest obtained from reference TRBV19 and TRBJ1-2, is as follows: DGGITQSPKYLFRKEGQNVTLSCEQNLNHDAMYWYRQDPGQGLRLIYYSQIVNDFQKGDIAEGYSVSREKKESFPLTVTSAQKNPTAFYLCASSIDRGQDLTFGSGTRLTVV.

On this clone: Different DNA sequences within this sample yield the same CDR3. V is TRBV2 and J is TRBJ2-6; D not certain. This CDR3 region has 13 residues. Per the germline V gene, CDR1 is SNHLY and CDR2 is FYNNEI. Trimming shortened V by 5 bases and J by 0 bases, and 2 bases separated the two germline ends. This CDR3 reads CASSLSGANVLTF. The CDR3 DNA reads TGTGCCAGCAGTCTCTCTGGGGCCAACGTCCTGACTTTC.

The sample holds a few counts of this clone. The chain joins TRBV5-4 to TRBJ2-2; weak D call: TRBD2 (6 bases). Between the trimmed V and J ends, which lost 4 bases and 5 bases, there was a span of 18 bases. CDR1 is SGHNT and CDR2 is YYREEE in the germline V gene (reference sequence). The CDR3 is 16 amino acids. Here the CDR3 reads CASSLPRVRGTGELFF. CDR3 DNA: TGTGCCAGCAGCCTTCCCAGGGTCCGGGGGACCGGGGAGCTGTTTTTT.

As regards this clone: Distinct nucleotide sequences in the sample also encode this CDR3. The V call is TRBV18, the J call TRBJ2-7; 12 bases agree with TRBD2. This CDR3 contains 15 residues. Germline V gene sequence: CDR1 KGHSH, CDR2 LQKENI. The ends lost 3 bases at V and 5 bases at J; junction bases unmatched: 5. The CDR3 protein is CASSPRLAGVDEQYF. Here the CDR3 DNA reads TGTGCCAGCTCACCGCGACTAGCGGGGGTCGACGAGCAGTACTTC.

In the case of this clone: Different DNA sequences within this sample yield the same CDR3. The chain combines TRBV6-5 with TRBJ2-7; the match to TRBD2 covers 7 bases. Germline V lookup: CDR1 MNHEY, CDR2 SVGAGI. Trimming took 0 bases from V and 1 from J; bases not matched to a gene: 3. The CDR3 is 15 residues long. The CDR3 nucleotides read TGTGCCAGCAGTTACTCTGGGGGAGGGTCCTACGAGCAGTACTTC. Amino acids: CASSYSGGGSYEQYF.

V usage is TRBV28 and J usage is TRBJ2-7; perhaps TRBD1 as D (6 bases). In germline, CDR1 is MDHEN, CDR2 SYDVKM. V was cut by 6 bases and J by 3 bases, with 15 bases left in between. CDR3 length: 14 amino acids. Here the CDR3 reads CASRIPGHGYEQYF. The CDR3 DNA is TGTGCCAGCAGAATACCGGGACACGGCTACGAGCAGTACTTC.

This clone was seen only a few times. The rearrangement joins TRBV27 to TRBJ2-5, with no clear D. The CDR3 totals 15 residues. CDR1 is MNHEY and CDR2 is SMNVEV in the germline V gene (reference sequence). Trimming cost V 6 bases and J 2 bases, with 16 bases left between them. The CDR3 DNA follows: TGTGCCAGCAGCACCCTTGGAAATGCGCAAGAGACCCAGTACTTC. This encodes CASSTLGNAQETQYF.

This clone was observed a handful of times. The chain uses TRBV11-3 and TRBJ2-3; 12 nucleotides match TRBD2. The CDR3 has 17 amino acids. Losses at the gene ends were 4 bases for V and 3 bases for J; bases not matched to a gene: 8. Germline CDR1 reads SGHNT; CDR2 reads YENEEA. This CDR3 reads CASSYTSTSGRTDTQYF. CDR3 DNA sequence: TGTGCCAGCAGCTACACCTCGACTAGCGGGAGAACAGATACGCAGTATTTT.

In this sample, this clone turned up a few times. The V call is TRBV4-3, the J call TRBJ1-2; 8 bases agree with TRBD1. Germline V gene lookup returns CDR1 LGHNA and CDR2 YSLEER. The CDR3 length is 15 residues. V shed 3 bases, J shed 3 bases, and the junction held 6 bases outside the gene matches. The CDR3 here is CASSQGDRLYYGYTF. Written as DNA, the CDR3 is TGCGCCAGCAGCCAGGGGGACAGGCTCTACTATGGCTACACCTTC.

This chain joins TRBV5-1 and TRBJ1-2; D is undetermined. Germline V gene sequence: CDR1 SGHRS, CDR2 YFSETQ. The length of the CDR3 is 13 residues. The V end lost 4 bases, the J end lost 7 bases, and 14 bases lay between the germline ends. DNA of the CDR3: TGCGCCAGCAGCCGAGACCCGTGGGGTGGCTACACCTTC. Its translation is CASSRDPWGGYTF.

This clone occurred a few times. V and J are TRBV18 and TRBJ2-7; no firm D call. The V and J ends lost 3 bases and 5 bases respectively, with 14 bases between them. The CDR3 covers 14 residues. Germline values: CDR1 KGHSH, CDR2 LQKENI. CDR3 region: CASSPVRLSDEQYF. The CDR3 nucleotides read TGTGCCAGCTCACCTGTACGCCTATCCGACGAGCAGTACTTC.

CDR3 loop: CASSYTDSNQPQHF. CDR3 nucleotides: TGTGCCAGCAGTTACACGGACAGCAATCAGCCCCAGCATTTT. The gene calls are TRBV6-6 and TRBJ1-5; D is unresolved. Trimming shortened V by 2 bases and J by 1 base, and 6 bases separated the two germline ends. Germline loops: CDR1 MNHNY, CDR2 SVGAGI (reference sequence). The CDR3 length is 14 residues.

V and J are TRBV9 and TRBJ2-3; 15 bases map to TRBD2. Trimming at V came to 2 bases and at J to 0 bases, leaving 7 bases not matched to a gene. CDR3 length: 19 amino acids. Germline V gene sequence: CDR1 SGDLS, CDR2 YYNGEE. The CDR3 DNA reads TGTGCCAGCAGCGTGGGACGGGGACTAGCGGGAGGTAGCACAGATACGCAGTATTTT. Protein: CASSVGRGLAGGSTDTQYF.

The chain uses TRBV7-3 and TRBJ2-3; 10 bases align to TRBD1. Germline V gene sequence: CDR1 SGHTA, CDR2 FQGTGA. CDR3 length: 17 residues. V was clipped by 2 bases and J by 2 bases; unmatched bases: 7. The CDR3 sequence is CASSLQPGQGYTDTQYF. CDR3 DNA sequence: TGTGCCAGCAGCTTACAACCGGGACAGGGGTACACAGATACGCAGTATTTT.

This clone has more than one count but fewer than ten. V is TRBV28 and J is TRBJ1-5; D perhaps matches TRBD1 (6 bases). From germline, CDR1 is MDHEN and CDR2 SYDVKM. This CDR3 spans 14 amino acids. V was cut by 6 bases and J by 3 bases, with 12 bases left in between. The CDR3 spells CASRGASPNQPQHF. The CDR3, as DNA: TGTGCCAGCAGGGGGGCCTCACCCAATCAGCCCCAGCATTTT.

The rearrangement links TRBV28 to TRBJ2-7, with 10 bases aligning to TRBD2. V gave up 3 bases and J gave up 1 base; unmatched junction bases: 9. Germline V gene sequence: CDR1 MDHEN, CDR2 SYDVKM. CDR3 length: 17 amino acids. CDR3 in amino acids: CASSFELAGEGSYEQYF. The CDR3 DNA follows: TGTGCCAGCAGTTTCGAGCTAGCGGGAGAGGGATCCTACGAGCAGTACTTC.

The chain is built from TRBV9 and TRBJ1-3, with TRBD1 matching over 7 bases. This CDR3 has 18 amino acids. Trimming removed 0 bases from V and 0 bases from J; junction bases left unmatched: 9. Germline CDR1 reads SGDLS; CDR2 reads YYNGEE. The CDR3 sequence is CASSVGRGDSDSGNTIYF. For the CDR3, the DNA is TGTGCCAGCAGCGTAGGCAGAGGGGACAGCGACTCTGGAAACACCATATATTTT.